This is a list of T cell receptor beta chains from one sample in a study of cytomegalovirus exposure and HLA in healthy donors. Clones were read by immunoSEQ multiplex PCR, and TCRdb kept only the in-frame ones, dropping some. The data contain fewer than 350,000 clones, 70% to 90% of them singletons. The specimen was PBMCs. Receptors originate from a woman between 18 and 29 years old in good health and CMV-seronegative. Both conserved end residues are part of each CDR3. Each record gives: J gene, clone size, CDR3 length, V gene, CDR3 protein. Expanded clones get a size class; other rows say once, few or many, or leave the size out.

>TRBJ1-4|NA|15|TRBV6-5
CASSYEAATNEKLFF
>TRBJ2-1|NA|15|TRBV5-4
CASSSGERGYNEQFF
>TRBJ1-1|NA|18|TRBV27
CASSLFLGQGRANTEAFF
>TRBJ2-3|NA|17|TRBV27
CASSLSGEGYSTDTQYF
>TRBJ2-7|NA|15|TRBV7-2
CASTLYRGGRGEQYF
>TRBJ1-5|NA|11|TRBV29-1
CRQGCNQPQHF
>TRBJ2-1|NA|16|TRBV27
CASSELAGFPYNEQFF
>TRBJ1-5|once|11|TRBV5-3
CARSFYQPQHF
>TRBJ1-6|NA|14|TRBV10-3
CAISAEVTGSPLHF
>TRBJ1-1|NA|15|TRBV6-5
CASSSKGARATEAFF
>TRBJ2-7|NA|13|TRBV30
CAWSVTGPYEQYF
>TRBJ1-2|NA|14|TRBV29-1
CSVGTGTGGYGYTF
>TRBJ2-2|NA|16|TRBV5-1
CASSPTDFANTGELFF
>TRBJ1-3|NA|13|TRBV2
CASSEAEGNTIYF
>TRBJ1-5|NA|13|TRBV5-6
CASSTTDRGPQHF
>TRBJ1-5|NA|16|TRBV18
CASSTGALRSNQPQHF
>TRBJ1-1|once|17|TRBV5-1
CASSPSGVSEQYTEAFF
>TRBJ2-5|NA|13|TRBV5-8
CATRTSNQETQYF
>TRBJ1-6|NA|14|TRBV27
CASSVDRVFSPLHF
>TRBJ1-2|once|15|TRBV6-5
CASSRGGGKGYGYTF
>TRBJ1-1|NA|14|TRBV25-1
CASSYTDMNTEAFF
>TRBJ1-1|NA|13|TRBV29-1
CSVNRLMNTEAFF
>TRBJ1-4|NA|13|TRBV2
CASKLRGDEKLFF
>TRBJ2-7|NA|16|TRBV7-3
CASSLILAAVTYEQYF
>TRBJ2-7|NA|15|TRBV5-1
CASSKGQGGSYEQYF
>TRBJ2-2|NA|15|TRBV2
CASSEETTNTGELFF
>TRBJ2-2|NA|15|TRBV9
CASSRKEPGTGELFF
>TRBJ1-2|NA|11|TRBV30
CAYRTDYGYTF
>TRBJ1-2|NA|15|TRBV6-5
CASSYFPTGGEGYTF
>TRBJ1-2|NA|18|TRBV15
CATSRDRLTGLDDYGYTF